Shown below are 23 T cell receptor beta chains from a single sample sequenced in a study of T cell clonotyping in hematopoietic cell transplantation. Sample time point: recipient sample about 28 days before transplant, after cytoreduction. The repertoire was sequenced with immunoSEQ multiplex PCR; TCRdb's copy has only in-frame clones and lacks some. Of approximately 39,000 clones listed, 85% to 95% are singletons. The material was peripheral blood mononuclear cells, obtained before stem cell transplant. These TCRs come from a man between 40 and 49 years old with chronic myeloid leukemia. Some clones in this sample may be carry-over from other donors' samples.

The chain uses TRBV15 and TRBJ1-2; no firm D call. Germline CDR1 LNHNV, CDR2 YYDKDF (reference sequence). CDR3 length: 15 amino acids. The ends were cut back, 0 bases at V and 4 bases at J, with 12 bases in the middle. The CDR3 DNA reads as TGTGCCACCAGCAGAGATCTGAATCCGACCTATGGCTACACCTTC. Its protein product is CATSRDLNPTYGYTF.

The chain combines TRBV6-5 with TRBJ2-7; no clear D. This CDR3 region has 15 residues. Germline-derived CDR1 and CDR2 are MNHEY and SVGAGI. V lost 2 bases and J lost 0, with 11 bases in between. CDR3 residues: CASSYGVQSSYEQYF. As DNA, the CDR3 is TGTGCCAGCAGTTACGGGGTACAATCCTCCTACGAGCAGTACTTC.

This chain joins TRBV4-2 and TRBJ1-4; no clear D gene. This CDR3 spans 15 amino acids. Germline values: CDR1 LGHNA, CDR2 YNFKEQ. V was trimmed by 8 bases and J by 4 bases, leaving 17 bases between them. CDR3: CASQAREDLNEKLFF. The CDR3 DNA follows: TGTGCCAGCCAGGCGCGGGAGGACCTTAATGAAAAACTGTTTTTT.

This chain uses TRBV30 with TRBJ1-2; the D gene is possibly TRBD1 (5 bases). Trimming removed 5 bases at V and 3 bases at J, with 13 bases between. Germline V lookup: CDR1 GTSNPN, CDR2 SVGIG (reference sequence). There are 13 residues in the CDR3. This CDR3 is CAWGVGGDYGYTF. The DNA of the CDR3 is TGTGCCTGGGGCGTCGGAGGGGACTATGGCTACACCTTC.

This chain joins TRBV27 and TRBJ2-5; D is possibly TRBD2 (7 bases). The CDR3 is 17 residues long. V lost 3 bases, J lost 1 base, and 18 bases lay in between. Germline V lookup: CDR1 MNHEY, CDR2 SMNVEV (reference sequence). The CDR3 is CASSFRGGGPIQETQYF. The CDR3 coding sequence is TGTGCCAGCAGTTTTCGGGGAGGGGGACCCATCCAAGAGACCCAGTACTTC.

The CDR3 is CASSPQQVSDQPQHF. The CDR3 region has the DNA TGTGCCAGCTCACCCCAACAGGTCTCCGATCAGCCCCAGCATTTT. The V and J genes are TRBV18 and TRBJ1-5, with D possibly matching TRBD1 (5 bases). Germline CDR1 is KGHSH and CDR2 is LQKENI. The CDR3 spans 15 residues. Trimming removed 3 bases from V and 5 bases from J, with 14 bases in between.

This clone came up a few times. The rearrangement joins TRBV6-4 to TRBJ1-2; D is uncertain. V was cut by 2 bases and J by 0 bases, with 13 bases left in between. Germline V gene sequence: CDR1 MRHNA, CDR2 SNTAGT. The CDR3 spans 16 residues. DNA for the CDR3: TGTGCCAGCAGTGACACGCCCCAGGCTCCTAACTATGGCTACACCTTC. It codes for CASSDTPQAPNYGYTF.

V usage is TRBV10-3 and J usage is TRBJ2-7; D might be TRBD1 or TRBD2, each matching 5 bases. The CDR3 length is 14 residues. CDR1 and CDR2 (germline): ENHRY, SYGVKD. Trimming left V 6 bases short and J 0 bases short, with 12 bases between. The CDR3 DNA reads as TGTGCCATCAGGACCCGGGACGACTCCTACGAGCAGTACTTC. Protein: CAIRTRDDSYEQYF.

The chain has TRBV6-5 and TRBJ1-1; no reliable D call. Germline V gene sequence: CDR1 MNHEY, CDR2 SVGAGI. With 5 bases removed from V and 10 bases from J, the gap between germline ends came to 17 bases. The CDR3 is made up of 13 amino acids. For the CDR3, the DNA is TGTGCCAGCAGTCAATCCTACCCCCCCCGAGCTTTCTTT. Residues: CASSQSYPPRAFF.

The V and J genes are TRBV11-3 and TRBJ2-5; the D call may be TRBD1 or TRBD2 (6 bases each). Germline CDR1 and CDR2: SGHNT and YENEEA. This CDR3 has 15 residues. Trimming took off 2 bases at V and 10 bases at J, with 20 bases between the two ends. CDR3 residues: CASSLLGGEGDVQYF. The CDR3 nucleotides are TGTGCCAGCAGCTTACTCGGGGGCGAGGGGGATGTCCAGTACTTC.

The chain is built from TRBV7-8 and TRBJ2-7; D is undetermined. Germline V lookup: CDR1 SGHVS, CDR2 FQNEAQ. The CDR3 covers 14 residues. Trimming cost V 5 bases and J 0 bases, with 11 bases left between them. The CDR3 reads CASSPRPSSYEQYF. For the CDR3, the DNA is TGTGCCAGCAGCCCTAGACCGAGCTCCTACGAGCAGTACTTC.

This clone was counted a single time. The chain links TRBV5-1 to TRBJ2-2; the match to TRBD1 covers 9 bases. V was pared by 4 bases and J by 6 bases, with 4 bases of the junction left unmatched. Germline CDR1 SGHRS, CDR2 YFSETQ. This CDR3 comprises 14 residues. DNA for the CDR3: TGCGCCAGCAGCCCGGGACAGGGAGCCGGGGAGCTGTTTTTT. It yields the protein CASSPGQGAGELFF.

The chain joins TRBV4-1 to TRBJ1-2; D unresolved. The V gene's germline CDR1 is MGHRA and CDR2 YSYEKL. The CDR3 loop spans 15 amino acids. V was trimmed by 4 bases and J by 6 bases, leaving 18 bases between them. The CDR3 DNA is TGCGCCAGCAGCCTGACCCGGGTGGAGTCTCATGGCTACACCTTC. This encodes CASSLTRVESHGYTF.

CDR3 region: CASSLRDRIGGSGYTF. CDR3 coding DNA: TGTGCCAGCAGCCTCCGGGACAGGATAGGGGGTAGTGGCTACACCTTC. The genes are TRBV9 and TRBJ1-2; 8 bases map to TRBD1. The CDR3 extends over 16 amino acids. CDR1 and CDR2 from the germline V gene are SGDLS and YYNGEE. The V gene end was trimmed by 4 bases and the J gene end by 7 bases; junction bases not matched to a gene: 15.

The chain links TRBV5-1 to TRBJ2-1; D tentatively reads TRBD1 or TRBD2 (5 bases each). The CDR3 has 22 amino acids. Per the germline V gene, CDR1 is SGHRS and CDR2 is YFSETQ. V was shortened by 0 bases and J by 2 bases, with 30 bases between the two germline ends. As DNA, the CDR3 is TGCGCCAGCAGCTTGGAAGTTGGTAGTAGTGCTGAATCTCGGGGCCCCTACAATGAGCAGTTCTTC. Translated: CASSLEVGSSAESRGPYNEQFF.

The chain has TRBV5-1 and TRBJ1-2; TRBD1 aligns across 7 bases. CDR3 length equals 14 residues. Trimming at V came to 3 bases and at J to 5 bases, leaving 7 bases not matched to a gene. CDR1 is SGHRS and CDR2 is YFSETQ in the germline V gene. This CDR3 is CASSSVGQSYGYTF. The CDR3 region has the DNA TGCGCCAGCAGCTCGGTGGGACAGTCATATGGCTACACCTTC.

The chain uses TRBV5-1 and TRBJ2-7, with TRBD2 matching 7 bases. The CDR3 is 16 residues long. Trimming at V came to 0 bases and at J to 1 base, leaving 7 bases not matched to a gene. Germline V gene data show CDR1 as SGHRS and CDR2 as YFSETQ. The CDR3 DNA reads TGCGCCAGCAGCTTGGCGGGGGGACTCCAGTCCTACGAGCAGTACTTC. Its translation is CASSLAGGLQSYEQYF. Looking up the rest from reference TRBV5-1 and TRBJ2-7 gives the full variable domain: KAGVTQTPRYLIKTRGQQVTLSCSPISGHRSVSWYQQTPGQGLQFLFEYFSETQRNKGNFPGRFSGRQFSNSRSEMNVSTLELGDSALYLCASSLAGGLQSYEQYFGPGTRLTVT.

The chain is built from TRBV11-2 and TRBJ2-1, with D possibly TRBD1 on 6 matching bases. With 5 bases removed from V and 8 bases from J, the gap between germline ends came to 13 bases. CDR1 is SGHAT and CDR2 is FQNNGV in the germline V gene. The CDR3 is 13 amino acids. CDR3 DNA: TGTGCCAGCAGCCCTAGGACAGCGGATGAGCAGTTCTTC. The encoded protein is CASSPRTADEQFF.

The chain carries TRBV7-2 and TRBJ2-7, with D perhaps matching TRBD1 (6 bases). CDR3 length: 15 amino acids. V was shortened by 2 bases and J by 1 base, with 12 bases between the two germline ends. Germline loops: CDR1 SGHTA, CDR2 FQGNSA. The CDR3 region has the DNA TGTGCCAGCAGCTTAATGCAGGGGATTTCCTACGAGCAGTACTTC. Amino acid sequence: CASSLMQGISYEQYF.

V gene TRBV28 combines with J gene TRBJ1-5; TRBD1 might be the D (6 bases). Germline CDR1 is MDHEN and CDR2 is SYDVKM. CDR3 length: 15 residues. V gave up 6 bases and J gave up 6 bases, with 18 bases separating them. CDR3 residues: CASRSTGYIPQPQHF. CDR3 DNA: TGTGCCAGCAGATCAACAGGGTACATACCTCAGCCCCAGCATTTT.

The chain carries TRBV7-2 and TRBJ1-1; 8 bases fit TRBD1. J gave up 2 bases and V 4 bases, and 6 bases lay outside the gene matches. CDR3 length equals 15 residues. Germline V gene lookup returns CDR1 SGHTA and CDR2 FQGNSA. Here the CDR3 DNA reads TGTGCCAGCAGCTCGACAGGGGCGTTTAACACTGAAGCTTTCTTT. Translation gives CASSSTGAFNTEAFF.

The chain employs TRBV11-2 and TRBJ2-5; 8 bases agree with TRBD1. Germline CDR1 SGHAT, CDR2 FQNNGV. The junction had 9 bases not matched to a gene; V was cut back by 5 bases and J by 4 bases. This CDR3 is built from 15 residues. CDR3 sequence reads: CASSVRTGSGETQYF. CDR3 bases: TGTGCCAGCAGCGTCAGGACAGGGTCAGGAGAGACCCAGTACTTC.

The rearrangement joins TRBV6-4 to TRBJ2-1; D remains ambiguous. This CDR3 region has 13 residues. Trimming took 4 bases from V and 7 from J, leaving 11 bases between them. Germline V CDR1 and CDR2: MRHNA, SNTAGT. This chain's CDR3 is CASSVGDTNEQFF. CDR3 sequence (DNA): TGTGCCAGCAGTGTTGGCGATACTAATGAGCAGTTCTTC.